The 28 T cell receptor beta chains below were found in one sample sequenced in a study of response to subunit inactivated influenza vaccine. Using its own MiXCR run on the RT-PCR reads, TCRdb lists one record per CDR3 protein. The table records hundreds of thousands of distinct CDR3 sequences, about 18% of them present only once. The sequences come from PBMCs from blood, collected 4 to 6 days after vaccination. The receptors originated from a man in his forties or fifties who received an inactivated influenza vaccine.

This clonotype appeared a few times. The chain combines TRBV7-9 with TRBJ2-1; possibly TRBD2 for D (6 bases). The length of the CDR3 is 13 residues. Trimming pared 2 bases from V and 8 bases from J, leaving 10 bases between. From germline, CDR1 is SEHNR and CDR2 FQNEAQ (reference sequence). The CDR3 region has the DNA TGTGCCAGCAGCTTACGGGGGTTCGATGAGCAGTTCTTC. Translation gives CASSLRGFDEQFF.

CDR3 sequence: CASTIWRPTVAEDGYTF. The CDR3 DNA reads as TGTGCCAGCACTATTTGGAGACCTACCGTAGCTGAGGATGGCTACACCTTC. This chain uses TRBV7-9 with TRBJ1-2, with D uncertain. CDR3 length equals 17 residues. V lost 7 bases, J lost 6 bases, and 27 bases lay in between. Germline lookup yields CDR1 SEHNR and CDR2 FQNEAQ (reference sequence).

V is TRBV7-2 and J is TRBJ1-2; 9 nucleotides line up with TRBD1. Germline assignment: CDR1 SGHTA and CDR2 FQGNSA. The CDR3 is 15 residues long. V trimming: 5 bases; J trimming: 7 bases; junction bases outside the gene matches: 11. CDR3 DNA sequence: TGTGCCAGCAGCCGGGGCCCGGGACAGGGTGGTGGCTACACCTTC. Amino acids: CASSRGPGQGGGYTF.

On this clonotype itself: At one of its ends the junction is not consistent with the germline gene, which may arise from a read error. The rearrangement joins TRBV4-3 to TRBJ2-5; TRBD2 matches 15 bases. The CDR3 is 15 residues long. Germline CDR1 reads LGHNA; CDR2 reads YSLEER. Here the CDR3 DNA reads TGTGCCAGCAGCCAGGGACTAGCGGGAGGAGAGACCCAGTACTTC. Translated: CASSQGLAGGETQYF.

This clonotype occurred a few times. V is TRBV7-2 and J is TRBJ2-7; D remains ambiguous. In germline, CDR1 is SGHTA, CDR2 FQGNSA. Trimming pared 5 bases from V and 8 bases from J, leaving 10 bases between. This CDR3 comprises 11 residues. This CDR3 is CASSPAGKQYF. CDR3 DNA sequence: TGTGCCAGCAGCCCCGCTGGGAAGCAGTACTTC.

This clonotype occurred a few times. CDR3 nucleotide sequence: TGCGCCAGCAGTGAGGGGGCGCGGGGGCTGCAACAAGAGACCCAGTACTTC. It specifies CASSEGARGLQQETQYF. The chain couples TRBV10-1 to TRBJ2-5; D possibly corresponds to TRBD2 (7 bases). Germline V gene data show CDR1 as WNHNN and CDR2 as SYGVQD (reference sequence). The CDR3 has 17 amino acids. The V end was cut by 2 bases, the J end by 2 bases, with 18 bases between.

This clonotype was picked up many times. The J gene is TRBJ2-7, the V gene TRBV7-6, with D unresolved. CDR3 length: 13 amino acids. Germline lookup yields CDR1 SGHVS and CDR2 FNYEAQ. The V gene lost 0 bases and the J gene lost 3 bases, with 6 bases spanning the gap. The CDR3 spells CASSLASNYEQYF. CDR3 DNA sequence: TGTGCCAGCAGCTTAGCGAGTAACTACGAGCAGTACTTC.

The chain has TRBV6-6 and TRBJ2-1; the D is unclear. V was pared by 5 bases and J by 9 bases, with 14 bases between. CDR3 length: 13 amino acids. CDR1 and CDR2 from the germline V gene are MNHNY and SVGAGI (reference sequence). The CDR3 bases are TGTGCCAGCAGTAACACTTTGACTGGTGAGCAGTTCTTC. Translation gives CASSNTLTGEQFF.

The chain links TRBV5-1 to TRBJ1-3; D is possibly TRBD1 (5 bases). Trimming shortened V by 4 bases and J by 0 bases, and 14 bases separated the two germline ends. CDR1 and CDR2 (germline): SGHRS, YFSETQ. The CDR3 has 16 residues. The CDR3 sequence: CASSLTTDVSGNTIYF. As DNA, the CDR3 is TGCGCCAGCAGCCTGACGACAGACGTCTCTGGAAACACCATATATTTT.

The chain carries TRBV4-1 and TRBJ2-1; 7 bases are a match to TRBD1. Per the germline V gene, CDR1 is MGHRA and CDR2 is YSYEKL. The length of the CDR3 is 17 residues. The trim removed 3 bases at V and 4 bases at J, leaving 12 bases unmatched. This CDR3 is CASSHPPRTGLYNEQFF. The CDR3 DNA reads TGCGCCAGCAGCCACCCACCAAGGACAGGCCTATACAATGAGCAGTTCTTC.

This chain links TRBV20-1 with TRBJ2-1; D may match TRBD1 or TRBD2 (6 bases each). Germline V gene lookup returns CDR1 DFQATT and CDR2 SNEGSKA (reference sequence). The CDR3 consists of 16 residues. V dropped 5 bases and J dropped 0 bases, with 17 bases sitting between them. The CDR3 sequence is CSAPGSEGGSYNEQFF. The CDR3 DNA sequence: TGCAGTGCTCCAGGATCGGAGGGGGGCTCCTACAATGAGCAGTTCTTC.

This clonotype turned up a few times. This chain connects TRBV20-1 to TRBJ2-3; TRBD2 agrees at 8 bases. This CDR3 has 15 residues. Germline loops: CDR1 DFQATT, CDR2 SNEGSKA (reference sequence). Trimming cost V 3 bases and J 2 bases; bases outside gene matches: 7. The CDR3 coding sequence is TGCAGTGCTAGTCCGCTAGCGGGTAACACAGATACGCAGTATTTT. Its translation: CSASPLAGNTDTQYF.

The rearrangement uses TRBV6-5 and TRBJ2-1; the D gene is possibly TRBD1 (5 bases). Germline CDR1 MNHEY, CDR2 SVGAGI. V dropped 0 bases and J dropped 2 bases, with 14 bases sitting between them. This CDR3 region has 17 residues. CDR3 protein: CASSYSQIQAAYNEQFF. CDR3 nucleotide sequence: TGTGCCAGCAGTTACTCTCAGATACAGGCCGCCTACAATGAGCAGTTCTTC.

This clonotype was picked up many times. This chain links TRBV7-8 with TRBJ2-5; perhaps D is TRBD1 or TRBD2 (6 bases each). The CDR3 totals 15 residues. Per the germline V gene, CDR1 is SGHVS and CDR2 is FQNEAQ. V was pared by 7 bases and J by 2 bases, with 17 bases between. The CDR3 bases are TGTGCCAGCATCCCTTCCGGGGGCCCACAAGAGACCCAGTACTTC. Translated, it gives CASIPSGGPQETQYF.

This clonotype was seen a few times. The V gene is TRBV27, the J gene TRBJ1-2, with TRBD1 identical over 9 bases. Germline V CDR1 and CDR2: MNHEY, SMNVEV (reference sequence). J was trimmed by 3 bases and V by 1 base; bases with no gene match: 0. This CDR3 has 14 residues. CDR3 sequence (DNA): TGTGCCAGCAGTTTATACAGGGGGCACTATGGCTACACCTTC. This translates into CASSLYRGHYGYTF.

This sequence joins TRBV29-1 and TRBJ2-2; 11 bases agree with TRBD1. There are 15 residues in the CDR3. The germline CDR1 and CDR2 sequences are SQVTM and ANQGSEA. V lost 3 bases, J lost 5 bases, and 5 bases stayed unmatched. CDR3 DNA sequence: TGCAGCGTTGATTTGGGGACAGGGGGTACCGGGGAGCTGTTTTTT. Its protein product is CSVDLGTGGTGELFF.

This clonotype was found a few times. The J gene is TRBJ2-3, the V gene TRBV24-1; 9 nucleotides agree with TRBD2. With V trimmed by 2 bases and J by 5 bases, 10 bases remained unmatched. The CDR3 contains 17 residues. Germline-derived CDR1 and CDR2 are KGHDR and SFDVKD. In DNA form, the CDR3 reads TGTGCCACCAGTGATTCCCGGGCTAGCGGGAAGGGAGATACGCAGTATTTT. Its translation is CATSDSRASGKGDTQYF.

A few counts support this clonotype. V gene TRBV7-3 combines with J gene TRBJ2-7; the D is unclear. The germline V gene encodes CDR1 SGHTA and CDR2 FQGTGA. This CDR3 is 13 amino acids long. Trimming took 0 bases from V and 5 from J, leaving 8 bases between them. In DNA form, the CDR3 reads TGTGCCAGCAGCTTAACGTTACGGGACGAGCAGTACTTC. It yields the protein CASSLTLRDEQYF.

CDR3 DNA sequence: TGTGCCAGCAGCTTATCCGGCACCCGCTCTGGAAACACCATATATTTT. It encodes CASSLSGTRSGNTIYF. The gene calls are TRBV7-2 and TRBJ1-3; D is undetermined. The length of the CDR3 is 16 residues. Germline values: CDR1 SGHTA, CDR2 FQGNSA. Trimming shortened V by 2 bases and J by 0 bases, and 11 bases separated the two germline ends.

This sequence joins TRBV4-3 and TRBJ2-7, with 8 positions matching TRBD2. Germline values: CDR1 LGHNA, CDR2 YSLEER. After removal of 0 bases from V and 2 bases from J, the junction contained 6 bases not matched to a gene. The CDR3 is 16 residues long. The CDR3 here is CASSQDARGAPYEQYF. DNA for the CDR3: TGCGCCAGCAGCCAAGATGCGCGGGGGGCCCCCTACGAGCAGTACTTC.

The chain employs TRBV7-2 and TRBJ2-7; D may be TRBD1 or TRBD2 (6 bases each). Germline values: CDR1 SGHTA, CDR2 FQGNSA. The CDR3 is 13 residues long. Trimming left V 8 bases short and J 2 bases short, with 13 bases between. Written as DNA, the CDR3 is TGTGCCAGCGCGGGACACCCAACCTACGAGCAGTACTTC. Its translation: CASAGHPTYEQYF. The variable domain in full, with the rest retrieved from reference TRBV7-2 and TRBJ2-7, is GAGVSQSPSNKVTEKGKDVELRCDPISGHTALYWYRQSLGQGLEFLIYFQGNSAPDKSGLPSDRFSAERTGGSVSTLTIQRTQQEDSAVYLCASAGHPTYEQYFGPGTRLTVT.

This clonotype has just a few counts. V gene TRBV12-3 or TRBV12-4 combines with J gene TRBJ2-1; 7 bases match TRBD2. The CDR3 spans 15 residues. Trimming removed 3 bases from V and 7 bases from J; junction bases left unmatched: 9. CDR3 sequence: CASSFGGGPGNEQFF. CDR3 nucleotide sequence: TGTGCCAGCAGTTTTGGGGGAGGGCCTGGGAATGAGCAGTTCTTC.

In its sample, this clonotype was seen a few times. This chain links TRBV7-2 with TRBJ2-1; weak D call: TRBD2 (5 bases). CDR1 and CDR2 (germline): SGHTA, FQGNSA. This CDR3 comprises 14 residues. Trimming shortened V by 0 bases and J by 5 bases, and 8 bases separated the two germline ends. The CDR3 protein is CASSLASRDNEQFF. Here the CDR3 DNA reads TGTGCCAGCAGCTTAGCGTCGCGGGACAATGAGCAGTTCTTC.

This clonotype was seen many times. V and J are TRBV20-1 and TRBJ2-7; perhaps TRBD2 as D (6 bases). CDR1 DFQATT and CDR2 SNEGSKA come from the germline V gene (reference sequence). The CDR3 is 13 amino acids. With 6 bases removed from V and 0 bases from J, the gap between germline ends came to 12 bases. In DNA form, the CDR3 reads TGCAGTGCCTATAGCGGACTCTCCTACGAGCAGTACTTC. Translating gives CSAYSGLSYEQYF.

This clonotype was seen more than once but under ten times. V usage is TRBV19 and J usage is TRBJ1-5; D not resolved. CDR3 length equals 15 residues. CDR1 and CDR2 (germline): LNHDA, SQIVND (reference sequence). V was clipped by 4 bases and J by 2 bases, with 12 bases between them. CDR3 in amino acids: CASSRTSGGNQPQHF. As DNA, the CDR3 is TGTGCCAGTAGTAGAACGTCCGGAGGCAATCAGCCCCAGCATTTT.

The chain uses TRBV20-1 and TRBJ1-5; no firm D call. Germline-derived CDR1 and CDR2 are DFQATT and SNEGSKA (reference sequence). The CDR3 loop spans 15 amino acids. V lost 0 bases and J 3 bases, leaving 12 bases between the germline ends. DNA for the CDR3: TGCAGTGCTAGAGAGGCCAGACCCACCAATCAGCCCCAGCATTTT. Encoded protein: CSAREARPTNQPQHF.

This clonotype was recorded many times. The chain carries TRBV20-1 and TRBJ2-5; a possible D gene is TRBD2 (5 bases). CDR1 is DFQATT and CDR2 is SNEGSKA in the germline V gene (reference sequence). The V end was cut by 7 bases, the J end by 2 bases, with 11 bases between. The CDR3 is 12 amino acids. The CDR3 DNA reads TGCAGTGTATGGAGGCCTCAAGAGACCCAGTACTTC. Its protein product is CSVWRPQETQYF.

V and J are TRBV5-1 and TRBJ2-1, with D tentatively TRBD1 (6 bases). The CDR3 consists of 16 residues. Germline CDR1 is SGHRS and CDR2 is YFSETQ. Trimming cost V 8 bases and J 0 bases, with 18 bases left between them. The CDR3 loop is CASRLQTGNSYNEQFF. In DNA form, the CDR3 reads TGCGCCAGTCGCCTCCAAACAGGGAACTCCTACAATGAGCAGTTCTTC.